The next 31 T cell receptor beta chains were all read from a single sample in a study of post-analysis software for immune sequencing data. Study outcomes and limitations: Among 5 or 6 TRBV segments more frequent in patients than controls were TRBV5-6, TRBV5-1 and TRBV20-1.

Built from TCR beta cDNA, the libraries had unique molecular identifiers in them. One entry per CDR3 protein results from TCRdb running MiXCR on the PCR reads. The sample carries hundreds of thousands of distinct CDR3 sequences, 59% recorded once. Their antigen targets remain unknown. The sequenced material came from blood. These receptor sequences come from a girl aged 2-9 years with multiple sclerosis.

The rearrangement joins TRBV7-2 to TRBJ2-1, with 10 bases matching TRBD2. Germline lookup yields CDR1 SGHTA and CDR2 FQGNSA. CDR3 size: 15 residues. The junction had 4 bases not matched to a gene; V was cut back by 0 bases and J by 8 bases. The CDR3 region is CASSLALAGVDEQFF. The CDR3 nucleotides read TGTGCCAGCAGCTTAGCCCTAGCGGGGGTTGATGAGCAGTTCTTC.

Remarks on this clonotype: The germline gene is not matched at one end of the junction; a read error may be the cause. The chain links TRBV20-1 to TRBJ1-2; 7 nucleotides match TRBD1. The CDR3 length is 17 residues. Germline-derived CDR1 and CDR2 are DFQATT and SNEGSKA (reference sequence). The CDR3 here is CSARPPGQEAFNYGYTF. In DNA form, the CDR3 reads TGCAGCGCTAGACCGCCCGGACAGGAAGCTTTTAACTATGGCTACACCTTC.

On this clonotype itself: One junction end disagrees with the germline gene, perhaps due to a read error. The J gene is TRBJ1-2, the V gene TRBV7-2; 7 nucleotides line up with TRBD1. The CDR3 is 16 amino acids. Germline V gene sequence: CDR1 SGHTA, CDR2 FQGNSA. The CDR3 loop reads CAGSLRKGAGNYGYTF. The CDR3 nucleotides read TGTGCCGGCAGCTTGAGAAAGGGGGCTGGTAACTATGGCTACACCTTC.

This CDR3 reads CASRPGGFGSPLHF. The CDR3 DNA sequence: TGTGCCAGCAGGCCAGGGGGCTTCGGTTCACCCCTCCACTTT. The V call is TRBV6-5, the J call TRBJ1-6, with 8 bases matching TRBD1. The junction had 7 bases not matched to a gene; V was cut back by 6 bases and J by 9 bases. CDR1 MNHEY and CDR2 SVGAGI come from the germline V gene. CDR3 length equals 14 residues.

This chain uses TRBV20-1 with TRBJ1-1; D is possibly TRBD1 (6 bases). The CDR3 contains 15 residues. Germline V gives CDR1 DFQATT, CDR2 SNEGSKA (reference sequence). Deletions cut 6 bases from V and 0 bases from J, with 17 bases between. The CDR3 loop is CSARGGLWMNTEAFF. CDR3 DNA sequence: TGCAGTGCCCGGGGGGGGCTCTGGATGAACACTGAAGCTTTCTTT.

The chain combines TRBV12-5 with TRBJ2-1; D is uncertain. Trimming shortened V by 5 bases and J by 7 bases, and 9 bases separated the two germline ends. CDR3 length equals 12 residues. Per germline, CDR1 LGHNT and CDR2 FRNRAP. The CDR3 nucleotides are TGTGCTAGTGGTCTTATGGGTAATGAGCAGTTCTTC. It translates to CASGLMGNEQFF. Using reference TRBV12-5 and TRBJ2-1 for the parts outside the CDR3, the full variable domain is DARVTQTPRHKVTEMGQEVTMRCQPILGHNTVFWYRQTMMQGLELLAYFRNRAPLDDSGMPKDRFSAEMPDATLATLKIQPSEPRDSAVYFCASGLMGNEQFFGPGTRLTVL.

This clonotype has only a few counts. Just one base apart from a much larger clone, this may be a read error. The V call is TRBV20-1, the J call TRBJ2-1; D possibly corresponds to TRBD1 (6 bases). Trimming pared 8 bases from V and 5 bases from J, leaving 16 bases between. CDR1 DFQATT and CDR2 SNEGSKA come from the germline V gene (reference sequence). The CDR3 loop spans 13 amino acids. CDR3 sequence (DNA): TGCAGTACCGAGGAGGACAGCCACAATGAGCAGTTCTTC. This gives the protein CSTEEDSHNEQFF.

Only a few counts were recorded for this clonotype. The V call is TRBV6-5, the J call TRBJ2-7, with TRBD1 as a possible D gene (6 bases). The germline CDR1 and CDR2 sequences are MNHEY and SVGAGI. The ends were cut back, 2 bases at V and 5 bases at J, with 13 bases in the middle. There are 14 residues in the CDR3. The DNA for the CDR3 is TGTGCCAGCAGTTACCAGGGGCGCGGCGACGAGCAGTACTTC. Translation gives CASSYQGRGDEQYF.

The chain couples TRBV7-8 to TRBJ2-1, with a possible D match to TRBD2 (6 bases). In germline, CDR1 is SGHVS, CDR2 FQNEAQ. The V gene lost 5 bases and the J gene lost 1 base, with 12 bases spanning the gap. This CDR3 has 15 amino acids. The CDR3 reads CASSPVSGSYNEQFF. The CDR3 DNA reads as TGTGCCAGCAGCCCTGTGAGCGGGTCCTACAATGAGCAGTTCTTC.

CDR3 residues: CSAEGGRGWYF. CDR3 DNA sequence: TGCAGCGCCGAAGGTGGCAGGGGGTGGTATTTT. This rearrangement joins TRBV29-1 to TRBJ2-3; 7 positions match TRBD1. The CDR3 consists of 11 residues. The V gene end was trimmed by 7 bases and the J gene end by 14 bases; junction bases not matched to a gene: 12. Germline CDR1 is SQVTM and CDR2 is ANQGSEA.

Points on this clonotype: One end of the junction is discordant with germline, which a read error may explain. The V call is TRBV5-1, the J call TRBJ1-1; no definite D call. This CDR3 contains 15 residues. Per germline, CDR1 SGHRS and CDR2 YFSETQ. CDR3 in amino acids: CASSLGNYMNTEAFF. Written as DNA, the CDR3 is TGCGCCAGCAGTTTGGGCAATTACATGAACACTGAAGCTTTCTTT. The full variable domain, its missing parts supplied by reference TRBV5-1 and TRBJ1-1, is KAGVTQTPRYLIKTRGQQVTLSCSPISGHRSVSWYQQTPGQGLQFLFEYFSETQRNKGNFPGRFSGRQFSNSRSEMNVSTLELGDSALYLCASSLGNYMNTEAFFGQGTRLTVV.

Only a few counts were recorded for this clonotype. This chain uses TRBV7-9 with TRBJ2-1, with TRBD2 identical over 10 bases. After removal of 7 bases from V and 7 bases from J, the junction contained 7 bases not matched to a gene. Germline loops: CDR1 SEHNR, CDR2 FQNEAQ (reference sequence). The CDR3 is 14 residues long. The CDR3 nucleotides are TGTGCCAGCACCACTAGCGGGGCTTTTAATGAGCAGTTCTTC. It encodes CASTTSGAFNEQFF.

V gene TRBV5-6 combines with J gene TRBJ2-1, with 7 bases identical to TRBD2. The CDR3 loop spans 16 amino acids. The trim removed 0 bases at V and 8 bases at J, leaving 11 bases unmatched. Per the germline V gene, CDR1 is SGHDT and CDR2 is YYEEEE. CDR3 nucleotide sequence: TGTGCCAGCAGCTTGGCAAGGACTAGTTTTAATCATGAGCAGTTCTTC. Translating it yields CASSLARTSFNHEQFF.

The chain employs TRBV7-8 and TRBJ2-5, with D uncertain. The germline V gene has CDR1 SGHVS and CDR2 FQNEAQ. This CDR3 is 15 amino acids long. V was pared by 5 bases and J by 2 bases, with 15 bases between. The CDR3 loop reads CASSRREYPQETQYF. The DNA for the CDR3 is TGTGCCAGCAGCCGAAGGGAATACCCTCAAGAGACCCAGTACTTC.

V gene TRBV7-2 combines with J gene TRBJ2-1, with D unresolved. Germline-derived CDR1 and CDR2 are SGHTA and FQGNSA. V lost 5 bases and J 6 bases, leaving 5 bases between the germline ends. CDR3 size: 11 residues. CDR3 sequence reads: CASSAVNEQFF. DNA for the CDR3: TGTGCCAGCAGCGCCGTCAATGAGCAGTTCTTC.

The chain combines TRBV6-5 with TRBJ2-3; D not certain. With 7 bases removed from V and 2 bases from J, the gap between germline ends came to 19 bases. The length of the CDR3 is 16 residues. Germline V gene lookup returns CDR1 MNHEY and CDR2 SVGAGI. In nucleotides, the CDR3 is TGTGCCAGCAACCCATGGACGGTAAAAATCACAGATACGCAGTATTTT. Residues: CASNPWTVKITDTQYF.

The V and J genes are TRBV19 and TRBJ2-1; the match to TRBD1 covers 7 bases. V was pared by 7 bases and J by 4 bases, with 7 bases of the junction left unmatched. The CDR3 loop spans 14 amino acids. Germline loops: CDR1 LNHDA, CDR2 SQIVND (reference sequence). The CDR3 sequence is CASKIRTGYNEQFF. The CDR3 DNA reads as TGTGCCAGTAAAATTCGGACAGGATACAATGAGCAGTTCTTC. The variable domain in full, completed from reference TRBV19 and TRBJ2-1, reads DGGITQSPKYLFRKEGQNVTLSCEQNLNHDAMYWYRQDPGQGLRLIYYSQIVNDFQKGDIAEGYSVSREKKESFPLTVTSAQKNPTAFYLCASKIRTGYNEQFFGPGTRLTVL.

This clonotype was seen a handful of times. The chain uses TRBV29-1 and TRBJ1-2, with 9 bases lining up with TRBD1. Germline CDR1 reads SQVTM; CDR2 reads ANQGSEA. The CDR3 loop spans 14 amino acids. V was clipped by 0 bases and J by 8 bases; unmatched bases: 7. CDR3 sequence reads: CSVEETGGPRGYTF. CDR3 nucleotide sequence: TGCAGCGTTGAAGAGACAGGGGGACCCAGGGGCTACACCTTC.

This chain links TRBV10-3 with TRBJ2-1; D gene uncertain. CDR1 is ENHRY and CDR2 is SYGVKD in the germline V gene. This CDR3 spans 13 amino acids. With 0 bases removed from V and 8 bases from J, the gap between germline ends came to 8 bases. The CDR3 DNA sequence: TGTGCCATCAGTGAGTCCCGCAGAGATGAGCAGTTCTTC. It specifies CAISESRRDEQFF.

The chain joins TRBV7-8 to TRBJ2-1; TRBD2 aligns across 7 bases. J lost 8 bases, V lost 6 bases, and 19 bases had no gene match. Per germline, CDR1 SGHVS and CDR2 FQNEAQ. There are 17 residues in the CDR3. CDR3 loop: CASSLPAGLAGVYEQFF. CDR3 bases: TGTGCCAGCAGTTTACCAGCGGGACTGGCGGGAGTGTATGAGCAGTTCTTC.

The chain couples TRBV7-2 to TRBJ1-1; a weak D match, TRBD1 (6 bases). Germline CDR1 and CDR2: SGHTA and FQGNSA. This CDR3 has 15 amino acids. The V end lost 3 bases, the J end lost 1 base, and 12 bases lay between the germline ends. The CDR3 DNA reads as TGTGCCAGCAGCTTTCAGGGAGGGGGGAACACTGAAGCTTTCTTT. Protein sequence: CASSFQGGGNTEAFF. The whole variable domain, remainder taken from reference TRBV7-2 and TRBJ1-1, is GAGVSQSPSNKVTEKGKDVELRCDPISGHTALYWYRQSLGQGLEFLIYFQGNSAPDKSGLPSDRFSAERTGGSVSTLTIQRTQQEDSAVYLCASSFQGGGNTEAFFGQGTRLTVV.

The chain is built from TRBV7-9 and TRBJ2-5; TRBD1 aligns across 7 bases. Judging by the DNA end, TRBJ2-7 fits better; the J call may be wrong. CDR3 size: 14 residues. Germline V gene lookup returns CDR1 SEHNR and CDR2 FQNEAQ (reference sequence). CDR3 amino acids: CASSPRQGTGEQYF. The CDR3 DNA reads as TGTGCCAGCAGCCCTAGACAGGGAACGGGCGAGCAGTACTTC.

V gene TRBV2 combines with J gene TRBJ2-5; no firm D call. Germline CDR1 and CDR2: SNHLY and FYNNEI. CDR3 length: 13 residues. Trimming took off 6 bases at V and 0 bases at J, with 8 bases between the two ends. In DNA, the CDR3 is TGTGCCAGCAGGGGTGGGGACCAAGAGACCCAGTACTTC. Its protein is CASRGGDQETQYF.

CDR3 DNA sequence: TGTGCCACCAGCAGGTTCGCAGCCGGGACAGGGCTCCTTACAACTAATGAAAAACTGTTTTTT. Residues: CATSRFAAGTGLLTTNEKLFF. This chain connects TRBV15 to TRBJ1-4, with 9 bases lining up with TRBD1. The CDR3 runs to 21 residues. Germline CDR1 reads LNHNV; CDR2 reads YYDKDF (reference sequence). Trimming cost V 3 bases and J 0 bases; bases outside gene matches: 17.

The V and J genes are TRBV3-1 and TRBJ1-2; D uncertain. Germline CDR1 reads LGHDT; CDR2 reads YNNKEL (reference sequence). V was pared by 4 bases and J by 5 bases, with 17 bases between. There are 15 residues in the CDR3. This CDR3 is CASSLRDGSLYGYTF. The CDR3 bases are TGTGCCAGCAGCCTAAGAGATGGGAGCCTATATGGCTACACCTTC.

The CDR3 spells CSVGTGLPEGEQYF. CDR3 nucleotide sequence: TGCAGCGTTGGAACGGGCCTCCCCGAGGGGGAGCAGTACTTC. The chain joins TRBV29-1 to TRBJ2-4, with D perhaps TRBD1 (6 bases). Germline lookup yields CDR1 SQVTM and CDR2 ANQGSEA. V was pared by 4 bases and J by 13 bases, with 23 bases between. This CDR3 comprises 14 residues.

This clonotype was seen a single time. V usage is TRBV20-1 and J usage is TRBJ2-7, with 8 bases fitting TRBD2. The CDR3 length is 13 residues. Germline V lookup: CDR1 DFQATT, CDR2 SNEGSKA (reference sequence). Unmatched junction bases numbered 7, after V lost 5 bases and J lost 4 bases. The CDR3, as DNA: TGCAGTGCTGGCAGCGGGAGTAGATACGAGCAGTACTTC. It translates to CSAGSGSRYEQYF.

The rearrangement links TRBV3-1 to TRBJ2-2; 7 positions agree with TRBD1. The CDR3 is 17 residues long. Germline V gives CDR1 LGHDT, CDR2 YNNKEL (reference sequence). Trimming took 0 bases from V and 5 from J; bases not matched to a gene: 9. Here the CDR3 DNA reads TGTGCCAGCAGCCAAGAAAGTCCCAGGGGGAAGACCGGGGAGCTGTTTTTT. Protein product: CASSQESPRGKTGELFF.

This clonotype has just a few counts. The J gene is TRBJ2-1, the V gene TRBV9, with a possible D match to TRBD2 (5 bases). Per germline, CDR1 SGDLS and CDR2 YYNGEE. Deletions cut 0 bases from V and 8 bases from J, with 15 bases between. The CDR3 spans 15 residues. CDR3 sequence reads: CASSVGSGLEDEQFF. CDR3 sequence (DNA): TGTGCCAGCAGCGTAGGCAGCGGCCTCGAGGATGAGCAGTTCTTC.

This chain joins TRBV7-9 and TRBJ2-2, with a tentative D call TRBD2 (6 bases). With 6 bases removed from V and 4 bases from J, the gap between germline ends came to 18 bases. The CDR3 is made up of 16 amino acids. The germline V gene has CDR1 SEHNR and CDR2 FQNEAQ (reference sequence). This chain's CDR3 is CASSLGPGLGTGELFF. CDR3 nucleotide sequence: TGTGCCAGCAGTTTGGGCCCGGGACTCGGCACCGGGGAGCTGTTTTTT.

The chain carries TRBV5-1 and TRBJ2-3; 11 nucleotides agree with TRBD1. From germline, CDR1 is SGHRS and CDR2 YFSETQ. J lost 2 bases, V lost 4 bases, and 6 bases had no gene match. The CDR3 is 16 amino acids. The chain's CDR3 is CASSLDRGRFTDTQYF. CDR3 bases: TGCGCCAGCAGCCTGGACAGGGGGCGATTCACAGATACGCAGTATTTT.